Each of the 14 T cell receptor beta chains below was sequenced from the same sample in a study of T-cell memory formation after mild COVID-19. TCRdb re-called the 5' RACE reads through MiXCR, storing one row per CDR3 protein. The repertoire holds about 100,000 distinct CDR3 sequences, 15% to 20% seen once, with roughly 6% in the top ten. Sequenced input: PBMCs or a T cell subset sorted from them (not recorded which). The receptors originated from a man aged 18 to 30 who had mild COVID-19 (a few samples of this study predate the infection). Cell type and time point are not known.

The rearrangement links TRBV18 to TRBJ2-7; TRBD1 agrees at 9 bases. The V gene end was trimmed by 5 bases and the J gene end by 2 bases; junction bases not matched to a gene: 10. CDR1 is KGHSH and CDR2 is LQKENI in the germline V gene. This CDR3 is 16 amino acids long. The CDR3 DNA reads TGTGCCAGCTCATCTCCATCAAGGACAGGGGCCTACGAGCAGTACTTC. Residues: CASSSPSRTGAYEQYF.

This rearrangement joins TRBV5-1 to TRBJ1-1; no firm D call. Germline V gene sequence: CDR1 SGHRS, CDR2 YFSETQ. CDR3 length equals 13 residues. Trimming removed 5 bases at V and 2 bases at J, with 10 bases between. CDR3 residues: CASRAEINTEAFF. DNA for the CDR3: TGCGCCAGCAGGGCAGAGATCAACACTGAAGCTTTCTTT.

The CDR3 coding sequence is TGTGCCAGCAGACCAGGGAGAATCCATGGCTACACCTTC. Translating it yields CASRPGRIHGYTF. The chain recombines TRBV12-3 or TRBV12-4 with TRBJ1-2; perhaps TRBD1 as D (5 bases). Between the trimmed V and J ends, which lost 6 bases and 6 bases, there was a span of 14 bases. The CDR3 covers 13 residues.

J is TRBJ1-1 and V is TRBV6-5; D uncertain. Germline loops: CDR1 MNHEY, CDR2 SVGAGI. This CDR3 has 14 residues. V lost 6 bases, J lost 0 bases, and 11 bases lay in between. The DNA of the CDR3 is TGTGCCAGCAGCCGCCGGATACTGAACACTGAAGCTTTCTTT. Amino acids: CASSRRILNTEAFF.

This clonotype has a handful of counts. This CDR3 is CASSRDRRLGEQYV. In nucleotides, the CDR3 is TGTGCCAGCAGCCGGGACAGGCGTTTGGGCGAGCAGTACGTC. The rearrangement uses TRBV5-4 and TRBJ2-7, with 8 bases fitting TRBD1. V lost 4 bases to trimming and J lost 6 bases; unmatched junction nucleotides: 9. The germline CDR1 and CDR2 sequences are SGHNT and YYREEE (reference sequence). This CDR3 has 14 residues.

The J gene is TRBJ1-2, the V gene TRBV7-8; D call uncertain. This CDR3 is built from 14 residues. CDR1 SGHVS and CDR2 FQNEAQ come from the germline V gene. Trimming left V 4 bases short and J 3 bases short, with 12 bases between. CDR3 in amino acids: CASSWMVEDYGYTF. The CDR3 DNA reads as TGTGCCAGCAGCTGGATGGTGGAGGACTATGGCTACACCTTC.

This clonotype has only a few counts. The chain couples TRBV29-1 to TRBJ1-2; no clear D gene. Germline lookup yields CDR1 SQVTM and CDR2 ANQGSEA. The CDR3 spans 13 residues. Trimming took off 4 bases at V and 4 bases at J, with 13 bases between the two ends. CDR3 nucleotides: TGCAGCGTTGTCACTATGCATAGCTATGGCTACACCTTC. Residues: CSVVTMHSYGYTF.

The J gene is TRBJ2-5, the V gene TRBV9; TRBD2 matches 9 bases. Germline-derived CDR1 and CDR2 are SGDLS and YYNGEE. The V gene end was trimmed by 0 bases and the J gene end by 2 bases; junction bases not matched to a gene: 2. CDR3 size: 15 residues. CDR3: CASSVGTSAQETQYF. Written as DNA, the CDR3 is TGTGCCAGCAGCGTAGGGACTAGCGCTCAAGAGACCCAGTACTTC.

This clonotype turned up a few times. The chain links TRBV4-2 to TRBJ2-7; a weak D match, TRBD1 (6 bases). Trimming shortened V by 3 bases and J by 2 bases, and 11 bases separated the two germline ends. CDR3 size: 14 residues. Germline CDR1 is LGHNA and CDR2 is YNFKEQ. CDR3 sequence (DNA): TGTGCCAGCAGCCACGGCCAGGGGACCTACGAGCAGTACTTC. It translates to CASSHGQGTYEQYF.

This clonotype turned up a few times. This chain links TRBV7-2 with TRBJ1-2, with D perhaps matching TRBD1 (5 bases). The CDR3 is made up of 15 amino acids. From germline, CDR1 is SGHTA and CDR2 FQGNSA. The ends were cut back, 4 bases at V and 9 bases at J, with 21 bases in the middle. This CDR3 is CASSYARGEGWSYTF. The CDR3 coding sequence is TGTGCCAGCAGCTACGCCCGGGGGGAGGGATGGAGCTACACCTTC.

This clonotype has only a few counts. The V and J genes are TRBV6-6 and TRBJ1-1; D remains ambiguous. Germline values: CDR1 MNHNY, CDR2 SVGAGI (reference sequence). V lost 7 bases and J 7 bases, leaving 19 bases between the germline ends. The CDR3 length is 14 residues. The CDR3 nucleotides read TGTGCCAGCATCCCACCCCACGGCGGGGATGAAGCTTTCTTT. Its protein is CASIPPHGGDEAFF.

The chain recombines TRBV6-1 with TRBJ2-3, with D tentatively TRBD1 (6 bases). The CDR3 spans 13 residues. Germline-derived CDR1 and CDR2 are MNHNS and SASEGT. V dropped 5 bases and J dropped 3 bases, with 9 bases sitting between them. CDR3 bases: TGTGCCAGCAGTTACAGGGTAACAGATACGCAGTATTTT. It specifies CASSYRVTDTQYF.

This clonotype has a handful of counts. The rearrangement joins TRBV2 to TRBJ1-4; the D gene is possibly TRBD1 (5 bases). The germline CDR1 and CDR2 sequences are SNHLY and FYNNEI. The CDR3 sequence is 14 residues long. The V and J ends lost 4 bases and 1 base respectively, with 7 bases between them. CDR3 sequence (DNA): TGTGCCAGCAGTGCGACAGTAACTAATGAAAAACTGTTTTTT. As protein: CASSATVTNEKLFF.

This chain joins TRBV28 and TRBJ2-2; 7 bases map to TRBD1. The J segment lost 4 bases and the V segment lost 6 bases, leaving 8 bases of the junction unmatched. The V gene's germline CDR1 is MDHEN and CDR2 SYDVKM. CDR3 length: 15 residues. CDR3 loop: CASRQNRGRTGELFF. The DNA for the CDR3 is TGTGCCAGCAGGCAAAACAGGGGACGCACCGGGGAGCTGTTTTTT.